This note documents a single T cell receptor (beta chain) sequence. Its antigen remains unknown. The data were produced by immunoSEQ multiplex PCR, yet TCRdb's version contains in-frame clones alone and is incomplete. The sample contains 6,500 to 9,500 clones, roughly 79% of which appear only once. The CDR3 spans 12 residues. Trimming took 8 bases from V and 1 from J; bases not matched to a gene: 2. CDR1 is GTSNPN, CDR2 SVGIG, per germline (reference sequence). This entry is derived from a study of STAT3 mutations in large granular lymphocyte leukemia. General study findings and limits: In T-cell large granular lymphocyte leukemia, about half of patients showed multiple immunodominant subclonotypes.

Source material: peripheral blood mononuclear cells. The genes are TRBV30 and TRBJ2-5; 9 nucleotides align to TRBD1. The TCR originated in a woman aged 40 to 55 with T-cell large granular lymphocyte leukemia. Some clones in this sample may be carry-over from other donors' samples. The CDR3 sequence: CAGGQGQETQYF. CDR3 coding DNA: TGTGCCGGGGGACAGGGCCAAGAGACCCAGTACTTC.